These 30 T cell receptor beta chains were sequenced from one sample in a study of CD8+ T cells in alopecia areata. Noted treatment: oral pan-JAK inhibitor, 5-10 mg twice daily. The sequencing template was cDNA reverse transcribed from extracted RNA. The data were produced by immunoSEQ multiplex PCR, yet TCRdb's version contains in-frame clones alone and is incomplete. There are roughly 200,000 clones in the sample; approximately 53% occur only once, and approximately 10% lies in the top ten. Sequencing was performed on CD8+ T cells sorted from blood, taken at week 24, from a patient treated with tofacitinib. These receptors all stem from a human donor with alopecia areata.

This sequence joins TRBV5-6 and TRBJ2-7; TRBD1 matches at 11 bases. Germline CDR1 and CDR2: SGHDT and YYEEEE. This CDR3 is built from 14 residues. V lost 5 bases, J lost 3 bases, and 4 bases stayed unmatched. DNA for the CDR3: TGTGCCAGCAGAGCCGGGACAGGGGGCTACGAGCAGTACTTC. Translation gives CASRAGTGGYEQYF.

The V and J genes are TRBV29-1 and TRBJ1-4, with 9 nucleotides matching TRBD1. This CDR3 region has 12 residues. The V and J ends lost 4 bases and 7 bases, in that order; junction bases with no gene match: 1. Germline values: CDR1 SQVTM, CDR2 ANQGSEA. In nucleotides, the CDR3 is TGCAGCGTTGGACAGGGGGTTGAAAAACTGTTTTTT. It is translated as CSVGQGVEKLFF.

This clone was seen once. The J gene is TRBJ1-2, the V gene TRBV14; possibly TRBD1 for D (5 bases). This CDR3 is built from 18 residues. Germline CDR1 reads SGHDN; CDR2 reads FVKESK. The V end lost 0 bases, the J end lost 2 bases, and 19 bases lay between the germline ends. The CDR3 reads CASSQERTFTWDNYGYTF. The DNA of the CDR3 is TGTGCCAGCAGCCAAGAGAGGACATTTACCTGGGACAACTATGGCTACACCTTC. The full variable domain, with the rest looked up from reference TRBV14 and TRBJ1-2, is EAGVTQFPSHSVIEKGQTVTLRCDPISGHDNLYWYRRVMGKEIKFLLHFVKESKQDESGMPNNRFLAERTGGTYSTLKVQPAELEDSGVYFCASSQERTFTWDNYGYTFGSGTRLTVV.

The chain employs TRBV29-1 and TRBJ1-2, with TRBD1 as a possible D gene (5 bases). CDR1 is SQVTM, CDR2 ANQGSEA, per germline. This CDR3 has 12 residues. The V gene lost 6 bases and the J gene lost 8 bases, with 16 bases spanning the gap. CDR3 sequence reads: CSVARDESGYTF. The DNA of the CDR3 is TGCAGCGTCGCGCGGGACGAATCCGGCTACACCTTC.

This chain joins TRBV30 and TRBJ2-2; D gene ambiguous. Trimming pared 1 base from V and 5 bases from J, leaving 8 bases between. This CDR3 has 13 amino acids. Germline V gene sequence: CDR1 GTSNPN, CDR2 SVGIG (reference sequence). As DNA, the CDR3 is TGTGCCTGGAGTGGGGTCGGAACCGGGGAGCTGTTTTTT. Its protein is CAWSGVGTGELFF.

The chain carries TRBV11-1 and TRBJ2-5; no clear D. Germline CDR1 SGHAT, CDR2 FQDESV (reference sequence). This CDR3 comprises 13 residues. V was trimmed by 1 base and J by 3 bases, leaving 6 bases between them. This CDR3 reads CASSLVRKETQYF. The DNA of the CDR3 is TGTGCCAGCAGCTTAGTTAGAAAAGAGACCCAGTACTTC.

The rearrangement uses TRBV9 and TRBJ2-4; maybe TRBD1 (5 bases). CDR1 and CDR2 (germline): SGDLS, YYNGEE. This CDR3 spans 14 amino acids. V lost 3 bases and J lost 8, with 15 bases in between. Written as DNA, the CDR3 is TGTGCCAGCAGCGCAAGTGGGGTAGGGGACATTCAGTACTTC. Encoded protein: CASSASGVGDIQYF.

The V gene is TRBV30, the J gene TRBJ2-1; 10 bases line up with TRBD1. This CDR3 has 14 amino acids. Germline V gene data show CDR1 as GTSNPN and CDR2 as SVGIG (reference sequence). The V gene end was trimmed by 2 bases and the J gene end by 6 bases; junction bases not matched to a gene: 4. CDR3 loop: CAWSPGQGVNEQFF. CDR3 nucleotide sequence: TGTGCCTGGAGTCCTGGACAGGGGGTCAATGAGCAGTTCTTC.

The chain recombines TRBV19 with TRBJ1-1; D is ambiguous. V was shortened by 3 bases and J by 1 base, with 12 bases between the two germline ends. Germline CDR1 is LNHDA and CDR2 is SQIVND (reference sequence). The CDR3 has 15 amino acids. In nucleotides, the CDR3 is TGTGCCAGTAGTATTCGGAACAGCAAGAACACTGAAGCTTTCTTT. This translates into CASSIRNSKNTEAFF.

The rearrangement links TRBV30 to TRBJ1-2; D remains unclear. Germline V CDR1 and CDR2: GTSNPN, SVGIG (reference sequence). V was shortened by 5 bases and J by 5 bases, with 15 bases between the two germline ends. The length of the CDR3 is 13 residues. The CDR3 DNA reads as TGTGCCTGGGGGCTAAGGGTAGGATATGGCTACACCTTC. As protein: CAWGLRVGYGYTF.

For the CDR3, the DNA is TGTGCCAGCAGGACGGGCACCGGGGAGCTGTTTTTT. This gives the protein CASRTGTGELFF. The rearrangement uses TRBV2 and TRBJ2-2; no firm D call. V was trimmed by 6 bases and J by 4 bases, leaving 6 bases between them. Germline V gene lookup returns CDR1 SNHLY and CDR2 FYNNEI. This CDR3 spans 12 amino acids.

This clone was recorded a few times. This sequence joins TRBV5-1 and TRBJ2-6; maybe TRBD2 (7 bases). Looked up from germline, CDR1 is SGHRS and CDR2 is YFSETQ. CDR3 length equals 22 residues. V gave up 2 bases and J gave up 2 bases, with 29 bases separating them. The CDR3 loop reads CASSLVSVGGAASTTGANVLTF. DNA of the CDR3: TGCGCCAGCAGCTTAGTTTCAGTTGGGGGGGCAGCCTCCACCACTGGGGCCAACGTCCTGACTTTC.

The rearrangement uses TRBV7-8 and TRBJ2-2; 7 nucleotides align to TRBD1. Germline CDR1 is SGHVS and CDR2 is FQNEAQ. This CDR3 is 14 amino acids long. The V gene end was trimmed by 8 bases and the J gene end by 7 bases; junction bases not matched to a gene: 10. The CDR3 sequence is CASLDRVRGGELFF. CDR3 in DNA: TGTGCCAGCCTAGACAGGGTCAGGGGCGGGGAGCTGTTTTTT.

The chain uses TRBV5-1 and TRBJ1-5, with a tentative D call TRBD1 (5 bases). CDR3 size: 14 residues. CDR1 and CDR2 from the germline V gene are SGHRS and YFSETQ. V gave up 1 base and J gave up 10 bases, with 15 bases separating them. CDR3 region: CASSLSGAPSPQHF. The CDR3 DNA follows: TGCGCCAGCAGCTTGAGCGGGGCCCCCTCTCCCCAGCATTTT.

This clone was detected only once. The CDR3 DNA sequence: TGTGCCAGCAGCCCCGTGGACAGGGTGCGGAACACTGAAGCTTTCTTT. Protein product: CASSPVDRVRNTEAFF. The V and J genes are TRBV14 and TRBJ1-1; 8 bases agree with TRBD1. This CDR3 comprises 16 residues. Germline CDR1 and CDR2: SGHDN and FVKESK. After removal of 4 bases from V and 1 base from J, the junction contained 8 bases not matched to a gene.

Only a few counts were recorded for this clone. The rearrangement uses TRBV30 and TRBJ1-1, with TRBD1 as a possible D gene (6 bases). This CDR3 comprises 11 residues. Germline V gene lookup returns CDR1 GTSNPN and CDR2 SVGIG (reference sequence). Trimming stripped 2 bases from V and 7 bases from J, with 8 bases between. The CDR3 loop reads CAWSKDSEAFF. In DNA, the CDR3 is TGTGCCTGGAGTAAGGACAGTGAAGCTTTCTTT. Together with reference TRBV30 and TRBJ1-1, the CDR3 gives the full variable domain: SQTIHQWPATLVQPVGSPLSLECTVEGTSNPNLYWYRQAAGRGLQLLFYSVGIGQISSEVPQNLSASRPQDRQFILSSKKLLLSDSGFYLCAWSKDSEAFFGQGTRLTVV.

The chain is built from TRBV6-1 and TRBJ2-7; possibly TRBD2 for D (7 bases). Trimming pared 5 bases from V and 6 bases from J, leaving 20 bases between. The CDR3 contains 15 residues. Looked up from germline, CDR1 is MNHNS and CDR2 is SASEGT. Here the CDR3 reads CASSSTGRGFSEQYF. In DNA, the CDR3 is TGTGCCAGCAGTTCAACAGGGAGGGGTTTCTCCGAGCAGTACTTC.

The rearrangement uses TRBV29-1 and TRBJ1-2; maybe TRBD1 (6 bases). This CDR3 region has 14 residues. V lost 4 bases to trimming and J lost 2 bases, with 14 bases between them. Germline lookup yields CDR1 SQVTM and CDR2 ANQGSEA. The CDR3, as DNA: TGCAGCGTTGTTGAGTCGGGGACAAACTATGGCTACACCTTC. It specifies CSVVESGTNYGYTF.

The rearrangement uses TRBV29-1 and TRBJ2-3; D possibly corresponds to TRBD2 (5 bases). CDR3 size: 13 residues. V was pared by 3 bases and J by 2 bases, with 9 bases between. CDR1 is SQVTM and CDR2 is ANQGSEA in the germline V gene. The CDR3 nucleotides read TGCAGCGTTGATGCGGGCTACACAGATACGCAGTATTTT. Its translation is CSVDAGYTDTQYF.

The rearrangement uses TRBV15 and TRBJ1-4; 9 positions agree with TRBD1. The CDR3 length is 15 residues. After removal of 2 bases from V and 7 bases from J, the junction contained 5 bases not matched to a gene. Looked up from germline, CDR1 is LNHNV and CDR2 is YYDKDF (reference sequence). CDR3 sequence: CATSRPGTGIEKLFF. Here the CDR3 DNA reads TGTGCCACCAGCAGACCGGGGACAGGGATTGAAAAACTGTTTTTT.

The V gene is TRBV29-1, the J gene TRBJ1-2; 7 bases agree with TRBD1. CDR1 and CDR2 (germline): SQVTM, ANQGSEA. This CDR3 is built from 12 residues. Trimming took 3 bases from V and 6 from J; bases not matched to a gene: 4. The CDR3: CSVEEGANGYTF. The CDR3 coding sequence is TGCAGCGTTGAGGAGGGGGCAAATGGCTACACCTTC.

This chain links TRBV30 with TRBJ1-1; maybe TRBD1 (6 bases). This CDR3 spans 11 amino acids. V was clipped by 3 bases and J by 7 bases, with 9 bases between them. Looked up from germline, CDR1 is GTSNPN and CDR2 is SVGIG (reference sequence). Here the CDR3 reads CAWRGQIEAFF. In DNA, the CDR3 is TGTGCCTGGAGAGGACAGATTGAAGCTTTCTTT. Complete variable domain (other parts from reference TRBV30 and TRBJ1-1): SQTIHQWPATLVQPVGSPLSLECTVEGTSNPNLYWYRQAAGRGLQLLFYSVGIGQISSEVPQNLSASRPQDRQFILSSKKLLLSDSGFYLCAWRGQIEAFFGQGTRLTVV.

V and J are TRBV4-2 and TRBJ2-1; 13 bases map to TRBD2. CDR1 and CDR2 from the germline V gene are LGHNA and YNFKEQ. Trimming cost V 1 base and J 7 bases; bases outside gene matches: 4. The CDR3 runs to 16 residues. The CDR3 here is CASSQVTSGGRNEQFF. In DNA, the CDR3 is TGTGCCAGCAGCCAAGTGACTAGCGGGGGGAGAAATGAGCAGTTCTTC.

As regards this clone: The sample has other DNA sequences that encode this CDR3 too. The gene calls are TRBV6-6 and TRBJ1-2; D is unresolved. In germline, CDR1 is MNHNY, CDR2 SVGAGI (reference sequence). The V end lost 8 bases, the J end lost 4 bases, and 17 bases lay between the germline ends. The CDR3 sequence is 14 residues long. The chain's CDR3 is CASLSDGVLYGYTF. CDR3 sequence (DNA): TGTGCCAGCCTCTCTGACGGCGTCCTCTATGGCTACACCTTC.

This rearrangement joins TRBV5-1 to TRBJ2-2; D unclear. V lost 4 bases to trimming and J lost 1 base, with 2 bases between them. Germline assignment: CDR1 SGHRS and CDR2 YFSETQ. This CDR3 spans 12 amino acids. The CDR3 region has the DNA TGCGCCAGCAGCCAGAACACCGGGGAGCTGTTTTTT. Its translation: CASSQNTGELFF.

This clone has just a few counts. CDR3: CASSSRFYEQYF. The CDR3, as DNA: TGTGCCAGCAGCTCCCGGTTCTACGAGCAGTACTTC. J is TRBJ2-7 and V is TRBV7-2, with no clear D. Trimming stripped 4 bases from V and 3 bases from J, with 7 bases between. The V gene's germline CDR1 is SGHTA and CDR2 FQGNSA. The CDR3 extends over 12 amino acids.

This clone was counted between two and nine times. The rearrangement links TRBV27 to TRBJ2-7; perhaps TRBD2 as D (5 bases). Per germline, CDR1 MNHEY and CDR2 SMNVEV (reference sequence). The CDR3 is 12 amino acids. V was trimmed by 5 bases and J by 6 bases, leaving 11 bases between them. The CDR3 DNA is TGTGCCAGCAGTCTCCAAGGAGGCGAGCAGTACTTC. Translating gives CASSLQGGEQYF.

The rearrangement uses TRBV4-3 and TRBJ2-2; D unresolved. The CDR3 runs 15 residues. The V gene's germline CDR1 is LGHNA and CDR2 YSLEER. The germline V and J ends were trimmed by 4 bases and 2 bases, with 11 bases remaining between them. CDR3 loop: CASSPSPINTGELFF. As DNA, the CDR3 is TGCGCCAGCAGCCCAAGTCCCATCAACACCGGGGAGCTGTTTTTT.

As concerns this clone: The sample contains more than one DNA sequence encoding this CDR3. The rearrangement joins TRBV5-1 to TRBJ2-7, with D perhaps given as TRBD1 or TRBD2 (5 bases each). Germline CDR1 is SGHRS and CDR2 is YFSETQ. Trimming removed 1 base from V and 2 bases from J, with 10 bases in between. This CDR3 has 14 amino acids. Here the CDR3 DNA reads TGCGCCAGCAGCTTGCGGCAGGGACCCTACGAGCAGTACTTC. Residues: CASSLRQGPYEQYF.

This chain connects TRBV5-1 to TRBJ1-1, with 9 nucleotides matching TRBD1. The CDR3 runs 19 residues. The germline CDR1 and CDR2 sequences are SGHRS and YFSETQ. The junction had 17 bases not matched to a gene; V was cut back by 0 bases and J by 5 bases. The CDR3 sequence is CASSLAVGGTGGSGTEAFF. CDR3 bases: TGCGCCAGCAGCTTGGCCGTAGGAGGAACAGGGGGCAGTGGGACTGAAGCTTTCTTT.